Listed below are T cell receptor beta chains from one sample, sequenced in a study of CD8 T cells in ankylosing spondylitis. TCRdb processed the 5' RACE reads anew with MiXCR; each CDR3 protein has one entry. The sample includes fewer than 500,000 distinct CDR3 sequences, under 25% of them seen just once. Material: blood, either unsorted or a sorted T cell fraction (not recorded which). These receptors were obtained from a male donor with ankylosing spondylitis. CDR3s include the opening cysteine and the closing phenylalanine or tryptophan. A D gene is named only where the DNA matches it firmly. For some rows the clone size is stated as once, few or many, or as a class when expanded; others skip it.

TRBV18	TRBD2	TRBJ2-1	16	NA	CASSPIGTSGPNEQFF	TGTGCCAGCTCACCAATTGGGACTAGCGGGCCCAATGAGCAGTTCTTC
TRBV7-9	TRBD1	TRBJ1-1	16	few	CASSLPGGRSSTEAFF	TGTGCCAGCAGCTTACCAGGGGGTCGTTCGAGCACTGAAGCTTTCTTT
TRBV10-3	TRBD1	TRBJ2-2	17	NA	CAISEWGTDPGTGELFF	TGTGCCATCAGTGAGTGGGGGACAGACCCGGGGACCGGGGAGCTGTTTTTT
TRBV4-2	NA	TRBJ2-5	15	NA	CASSQDFRGGETQYF	TGTGCCAGCAGCCAAGACTTCAGGGGTGGGGAGACCCAGTACTTC
TRBV3-1	NA	TRBJ2-1	15	NA	CASSQDLREGNEQFF	TGTGCCAGCAGCCAAGATCTGAGGGAAGGCAATGAGCAGTTCTTC
TRBV2	NA	TRBJ2-3	14	NA	CASTLTIARDTQYF	TGTGCCAGCACCTTGACTATAGCCCGAGATACGCAGTATTTT
TRBV5-1	NA	TRBJ2-5	15	few	CASSRSGADQETQYF	TGCGCCAGCAGCCGGTCAGGAGCGGATCAAGAGACCCAGTACTTC
TRBV12-3/TRBV12-4	TRBD2	TRBJ2-3	14	NA	CASSLLAGGDTQYF	TGTGCCAGCAGTTTACTAGCGGGGGGGGATACGCAGTATTTT
TRBV10-3	NA	TRBJ1-1	14	many	CAISERQVSTEAFF	TGTGCCATCAGTGAAAGACAAGTTTCCACTGAAGCTTTCTTT
TRBV7-9	TRBD2	TRBJ2-7	15	few	CASSRSSGSSYEQYF	TGTGCCAGCAGCAGATCTAGCGGGAGCTCCTACGAGCAGTACTTC
TRBV7-9	NA	TRBJ2-5	14	NA	CASSLSRRQETQYF	TGTGCCAGCAGCTTAAGCAGACGCCAAGAGACCCAGTACTTC
TRBV20-1	NA	TRBJ2-1	15	NA	CSANREARSYNEQFF	TGCAGTGCTAACAGGGAAGCTCGCTCCTACAATGAGCAGTTCTTC
TRBV24-1	NA	TRBJ2-3	12	few	CATSENTDTQYF	TGTGCCACCTCAGAGAACACAGATACGCAGTATTTT
TRBV6-1	TRBD2	TRBJ2-2	18	NA	CASRRRGGGKGNTGELFF	TGTGCCAGCAGGCGGAGGGGCGGGGGTAAAGGGAACACCGGGGAGCTGTTTTTT
TRBV5-1	TRBD2	TRBJ2-2	16	NA	CASSLGSGTATGELFF	TGCGCCAGCAGCTTGGGTAGCGGGACGGCCACCGGGGAGCTGTTTTTT
TRBV11-3	NA	TRBJ2-7	15	NA	CASSLVGLASYEQYF	TGTGCCAGCAGCTTAGTTGGACTCGCGTCCTACGAGCAGTACTTC
TRBV6-1	NA	TRBJ1-1	14	few	CASSPNGVNTEAFF	TGTGCCAGCAGCCCCAACGGAGTGAACACTGAAGCTTTCTTT
TRBV27	NA	TRBJ1-5	16	few	CASSRQQGPPPQPQHF	TGTGCCAGCAGTCGCCAACAGGGTCCCCCCCCTCAGCCCCAGCATTTT
TRBV5-6	NA	TRBJ2-3	17	few	CASSLGLQPGYTDTQYF	TGTGCCAGCAGCTTGGGGCTGCAGCCGGGATACACAGATACGCAGTATTTT
TRBV29-1	NA	TRBJ1-3	18	many	CSVRLEGGPGSSGNTIYF	TGCAGCGTCCGTCTCGAAGGGGGACCTGGGAGCTCTGGAAACACCATATATTTT
TRBV7-8	TRBD1	TRBJ2-1	17	few	CASSPGFGQGAYNEQFF	TGTGCCAGCAGCCCAGGTTTCGGACAGGGGGCGTACAATGAGCAGTTCTTC
TRBV5-1	NA	TRBJ2-7	14	NA	CASSLGAGIYEQYF	TGCGCCAGCAGCTTGGGGGCAGGGATCTACGAGCAGTACTTC
TRBV5-1	NA	TRBJ2-4	16	few	CASSLEGDTTKNIQYF	TGCGCCAGCAGCCTCGAGGGGGACACAACCAAAAACATTCAGTACTTC
TRBV20-1	TRBD2	TRBJ2-1	15	many	CSARSGGGLAGEQFF	TGCAGTGCTAGATCAGGAGGGGGACTAGCTGGCGAGCAGTTCTTC
TRBV6-5	TRBD1	TRBJ1-1	16	NA	CASSSLGGRKNTEAFF	TGTGCCAGCAGTTCCCTAGGGGGCAGAAAGAACACTGAAGCTTTCTTT
TRBV2	NA	TRBJ2-5	13	few	CASRKGGQETQYF	TGTGCCAGCAGGAAAGGGGGCCAAGAGACCCAGTACTTC
TRBV12-3/TRBV12-4	TRBD2	TRBJ2-7	13	NA	CASQRDAYYEQYF	TGTGCCAGCCAGCGGGATGCCTACTACGAGCAGTACTTC
TRBV11-2	NA	TRBJ2-1	16	many	CASSSYLAWDYNEQFF	TGTGCCAGCAGCAGCTACTTAGCGTGGGACTACAATGAGCAGTTCTTC
TRBV28	NA	TRBJ2-5	15	NA	CASSTQQGIQETQYF	TGTGCCAGCAGTACCCAGCAGGGGATCCAAGAGACCCAGTACTTC